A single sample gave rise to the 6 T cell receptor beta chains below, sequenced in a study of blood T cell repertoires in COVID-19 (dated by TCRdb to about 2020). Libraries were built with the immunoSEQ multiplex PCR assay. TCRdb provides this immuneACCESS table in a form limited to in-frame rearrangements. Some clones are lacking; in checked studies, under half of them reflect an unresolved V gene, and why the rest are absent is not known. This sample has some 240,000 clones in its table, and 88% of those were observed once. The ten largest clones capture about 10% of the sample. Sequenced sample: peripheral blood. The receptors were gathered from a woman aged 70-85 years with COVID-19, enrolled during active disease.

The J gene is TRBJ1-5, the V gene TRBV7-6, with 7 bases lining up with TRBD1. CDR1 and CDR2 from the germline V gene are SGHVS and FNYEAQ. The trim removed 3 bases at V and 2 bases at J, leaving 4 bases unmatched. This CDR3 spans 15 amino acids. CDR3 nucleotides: TGTGCCAGCAGCTTGAGGACAGGCGGCAATCAGCCCCAGCATTTT. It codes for CASSLRTGGNQPQHF.

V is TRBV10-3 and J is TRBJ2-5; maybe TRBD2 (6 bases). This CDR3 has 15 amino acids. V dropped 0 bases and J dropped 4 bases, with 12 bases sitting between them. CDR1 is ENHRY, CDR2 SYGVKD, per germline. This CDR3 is CAISESVGGRETQYF. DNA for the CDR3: TGTGCCATCAGTGAGTCGGTGGGGGGTCGAGAGACCCAGTACTTC.

The CDR3 reads CSVVAPDRTSEAFF. The DNA of the CDR3 is TGCAGCGTTGTTGCGCCGGACAGAACCTCTGAAGCTTTCTTT. This sequence joins TRBV29-1 and TRBJ1-1, with D perhaps TRBD1 (6 bases). V lost 4 bases and J 6 bases, leaving 18 bases between the germline ends. Germline V gene data show CDR1 as SQVTM and CDR2 as ANQGSEA. There are 14 residues in the CDR3. The variable domain in full, completed from reference TRBV29-1 and TRBJ1-1, reads SAVISQKPSRDICQRGTSLTIQCQVDSQVTMMFWYRQQPGQSLTLIATANQGSEATYESGFVIDKFPISRPNLTFSTLTVSNMSPEDSSIYLCSVVAPDRTSEAFFGQGTRLTVV.

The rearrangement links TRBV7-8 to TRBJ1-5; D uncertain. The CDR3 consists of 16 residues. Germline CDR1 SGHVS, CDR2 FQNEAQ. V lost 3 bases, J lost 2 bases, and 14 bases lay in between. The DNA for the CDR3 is TGTGCCAGCAGCTTGAGCGCAAAAGTCGGCAATCAGCCCCAGCATTTT. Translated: CASSLSAKVGNQPQHF.

In DNA form, the CDR3 reads TGTGCCTGGAGTGTACCGGGGTTAGGGCACTATGGCTACACCTTC. Its protein product is CAWSVPGLGHYGYTF. The chain links TRBV30 to TRBJ1-2; D unresolved. CDR3 length: 15 residues. V was cut by 0 bases and J by 3 bases, with 14 bases left in between. The germline V gene has CDR1 GTSNPN and CDR2 SVGIG (reference sequence). The full variable domain, completed using reference TRBV30 and TRBJ1-2, is SQTIHQWPATLVQPVGSPLSLECTVEGTSNPNLYWYRQAAGRGLQLLFYSVGIGQISSEVPQNLSASRPQDRQFILSSKKLLLSDSGFYLCAWSVPGLGHYGYTFGSGTRLTVV.

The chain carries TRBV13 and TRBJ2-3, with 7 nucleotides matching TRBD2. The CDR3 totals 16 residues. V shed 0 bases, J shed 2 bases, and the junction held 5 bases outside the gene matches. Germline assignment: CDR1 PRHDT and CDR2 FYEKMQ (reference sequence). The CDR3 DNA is TGTGCCAGCAGCTTAGGTGGGGACTACAACACAGATACGCAGTATTTT. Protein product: CASSLGGDYNTDTQYF.